The clone carrying this TCR beta chain was seen many times. Its specificity is unknown. The CDR3 has 14 residues. TCR beta libraries were made by quantitative 5'-RACE with molecular barcodes. TCRdb reprocessed the 5' RACE reads via MiXCR and lists one record per CDR3 protein. This sample carries around 100,000 distinct CDR3 sequences, less than 25% of them seen once, and the ten largest clones take 9% to 15%. This record comes from a study of CD8 T cells in ankylosing spondylitis. Study results and caveats: Earlier literature documents some of the motif variants in reactive arthritis synovial fluid and blood. Disease-linked clones bore a CD8+ phenotype, appearing relatively rarely in peripheral blood.

The gene calls are TRBV21-1 and TRBJ2-5; the tabulated D call, TRBD1, remains unverified against the DNA. TRBV21-1 is deemed a pseudogene. The clonotype comes from a male donor with ankylosing spondylitis. Sequencing was carried out using synovial fluid, either unsorted or a sorted T cell fraction (not recorded which). The CDR3 spells CASSLGGPPGTQYF. The CDR3 DNA sequence: TGTGCCAGCAGTCTAGGGGGTCCCCCGGGGACCCAGTACTTC.